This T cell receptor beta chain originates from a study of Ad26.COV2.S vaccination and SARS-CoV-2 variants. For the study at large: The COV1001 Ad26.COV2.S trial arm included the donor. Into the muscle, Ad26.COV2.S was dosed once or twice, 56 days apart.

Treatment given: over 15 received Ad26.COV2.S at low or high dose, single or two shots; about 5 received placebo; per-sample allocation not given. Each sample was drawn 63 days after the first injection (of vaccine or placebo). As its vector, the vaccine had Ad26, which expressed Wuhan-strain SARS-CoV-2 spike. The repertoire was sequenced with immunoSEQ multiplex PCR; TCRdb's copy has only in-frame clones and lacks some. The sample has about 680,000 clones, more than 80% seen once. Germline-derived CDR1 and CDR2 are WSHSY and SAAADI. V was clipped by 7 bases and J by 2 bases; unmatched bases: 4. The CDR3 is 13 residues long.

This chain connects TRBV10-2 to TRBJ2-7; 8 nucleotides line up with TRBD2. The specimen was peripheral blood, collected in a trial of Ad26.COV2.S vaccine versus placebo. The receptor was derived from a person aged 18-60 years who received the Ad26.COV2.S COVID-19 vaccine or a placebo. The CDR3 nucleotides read TGCGCCAGCAAAGCGGGGGTGGCCTACGAGCAGTACTTC. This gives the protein CASKAGVAYEQYF.